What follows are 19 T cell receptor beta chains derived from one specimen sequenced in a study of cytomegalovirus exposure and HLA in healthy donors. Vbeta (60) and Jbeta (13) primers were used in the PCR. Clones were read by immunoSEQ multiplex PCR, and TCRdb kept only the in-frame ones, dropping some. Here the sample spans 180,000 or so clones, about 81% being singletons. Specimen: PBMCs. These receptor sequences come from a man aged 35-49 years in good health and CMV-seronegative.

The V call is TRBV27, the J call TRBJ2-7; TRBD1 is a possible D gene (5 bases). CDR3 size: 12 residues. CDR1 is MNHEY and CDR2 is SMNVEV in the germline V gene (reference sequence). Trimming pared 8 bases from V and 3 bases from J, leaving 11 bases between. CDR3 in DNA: TGTGCCAGCTGGGCAGGGATCTACGAGCAGTACTTC. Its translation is CASWAGIYEQYF.

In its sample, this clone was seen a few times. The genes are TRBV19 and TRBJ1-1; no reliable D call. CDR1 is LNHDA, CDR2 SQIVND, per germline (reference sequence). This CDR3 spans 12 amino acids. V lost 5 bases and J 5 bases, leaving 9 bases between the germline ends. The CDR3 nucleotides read TGTGCCAGTAGTCGGTACGGGACTGAAGCTTTCTTT. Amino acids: CASSRYGTEAFF.

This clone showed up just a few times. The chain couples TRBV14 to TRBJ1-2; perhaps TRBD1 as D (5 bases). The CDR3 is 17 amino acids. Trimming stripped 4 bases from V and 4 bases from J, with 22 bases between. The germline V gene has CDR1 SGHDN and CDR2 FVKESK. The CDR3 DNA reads TGTGCCAGCAGCCCTCTCGATAGGACGGTCGGGGGCTATGGCTACACCTTC. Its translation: CASSPLDRTVGGYGYTF.

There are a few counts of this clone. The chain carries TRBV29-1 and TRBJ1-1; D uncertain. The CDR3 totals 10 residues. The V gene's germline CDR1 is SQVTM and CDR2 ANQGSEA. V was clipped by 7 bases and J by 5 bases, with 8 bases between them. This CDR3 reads CSAMSTEAFF. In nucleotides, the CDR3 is TGCAGCGCCATGAGTACTGAAGCTTTCTTT.

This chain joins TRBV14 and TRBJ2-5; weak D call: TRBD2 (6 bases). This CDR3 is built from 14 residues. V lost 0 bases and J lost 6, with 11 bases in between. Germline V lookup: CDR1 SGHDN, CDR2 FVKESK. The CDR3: CASSQDRGGKTQYF. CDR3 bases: TGTGCCAGCAGCCAAGATCGGGGAGGAAAGACCCAGTACTTC.

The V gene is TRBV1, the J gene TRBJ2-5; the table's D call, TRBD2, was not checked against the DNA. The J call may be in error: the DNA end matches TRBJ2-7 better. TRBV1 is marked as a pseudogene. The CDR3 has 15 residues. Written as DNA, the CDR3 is TGCACCAGCAGCCAAAAAGCGGTTAGCTCCTACGAGCAGTACTTC. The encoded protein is CTSSQKAVSSYEQYF.

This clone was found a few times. CDR3 nucleotides: TGTGCCAGCAGTGGGACAGTGAACACTGAAGCTTTCTTT. Protein: CASSGTVNTEAFF. The chain couples TRBV6-6 to TRBJ1-1; TRBD1 matches 7 bases. The ends lost 5 bases at V and 0 bases at J; junction bases unmatched: 0. This CDR3 has 13 amino acids. CDR1 and CDR2 from the germline V gene are MNHNY and SVGAGI (reference sequence).

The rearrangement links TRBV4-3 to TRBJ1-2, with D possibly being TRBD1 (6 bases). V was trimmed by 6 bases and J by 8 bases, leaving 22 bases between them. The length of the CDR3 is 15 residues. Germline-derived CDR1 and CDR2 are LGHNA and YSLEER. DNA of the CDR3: TGCGCCAGCAGTGAGAGTTATCGGGGGGCTAGCGGCTACACCTTC. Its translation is CASSESYRGASGYTF.

The CDR3 region is CASSLVRTDIQVSGNTIYF. In nucleotides, the CDR3 is TGTGCCAGCAGCTTAGTACGGACCGACATACAGGTTTCCGGAAACACCATATATTTT. The chain carries TRBV7-6 and TRBJ1-3, with D possibly being TRBD1 (5 bases). The CDR3 has 19 amino acids. Germline V gene lookup returns CDR1 SGHVS and CDR2 FNYEAQ. Trimming cost V 1 base and J 4 bases, with 23 bases left between them. The complete variable domain, with remaining parts taken from reference TRBV7-6 and TRBJ1-3, reads GAGVSQSPRYKVTKRGQDVALRCDPISGHVSLYWYRQALGQGPEFLTYFNYEAQQDKSGLPNDRFSAERPEGSISTLTIQRTEQRDSAMYRCASSLVRTDIQVSGNTIYFGEGSWLTVV.

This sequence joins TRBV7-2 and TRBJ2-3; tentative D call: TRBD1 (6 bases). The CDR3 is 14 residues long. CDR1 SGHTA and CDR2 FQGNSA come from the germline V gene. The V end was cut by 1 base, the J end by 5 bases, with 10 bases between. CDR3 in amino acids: CASSLVGAGDTQYF. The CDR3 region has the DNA TGTGCCAGCAGCTTAGTGGGGGCAGGAGATACGCAGTATTTT.

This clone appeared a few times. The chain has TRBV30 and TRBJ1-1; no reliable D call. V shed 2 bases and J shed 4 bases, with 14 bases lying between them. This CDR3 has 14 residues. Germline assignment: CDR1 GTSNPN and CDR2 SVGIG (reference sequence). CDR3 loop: CAWSLGGSGTEAFF. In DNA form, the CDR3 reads TGTGCCTGGAGTCTGGGTGGGTCGGGCACTGAAGCTTTCTTT.

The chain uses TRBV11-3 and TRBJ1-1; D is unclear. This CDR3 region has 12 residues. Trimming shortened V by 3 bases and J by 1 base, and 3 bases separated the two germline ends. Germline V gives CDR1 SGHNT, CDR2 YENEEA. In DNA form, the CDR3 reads TGTGCCAGCAGCTTTCAGAACACTGAAGCTTTCTTT. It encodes CASSFQNTEAFF.

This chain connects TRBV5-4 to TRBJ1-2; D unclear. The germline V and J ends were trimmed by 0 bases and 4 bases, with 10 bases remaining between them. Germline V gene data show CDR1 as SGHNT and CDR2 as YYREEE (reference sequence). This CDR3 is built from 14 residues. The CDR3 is CASSLASGFYGYTF. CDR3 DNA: TGTGCCAGCAGCTTGGCTTCGGGGTTCTATGGCTACACCTTC.

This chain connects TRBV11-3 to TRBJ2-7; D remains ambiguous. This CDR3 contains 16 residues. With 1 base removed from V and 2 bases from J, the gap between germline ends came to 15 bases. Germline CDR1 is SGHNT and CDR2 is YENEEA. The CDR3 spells CASSLVWSGKTYEQYF. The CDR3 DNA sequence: TGTGCCAGCAGCTTAGTTTGGTCAGGTAAGACCTACGAGCAGTACTTC. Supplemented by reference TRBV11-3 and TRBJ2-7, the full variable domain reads EAGVVQSPRYKIIEKKQPVAFWCNPISGHNTLYWYLQNLGQGPELLIRYENEEAVDDSQLPKDRFSAERLKGVDSTLKIQPAELGDSAVYLCASSLVWSGKTYEQYFGPGTRLTVT.

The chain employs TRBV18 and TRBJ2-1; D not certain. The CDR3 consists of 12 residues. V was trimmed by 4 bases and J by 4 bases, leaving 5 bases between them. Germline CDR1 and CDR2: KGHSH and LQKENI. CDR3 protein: CASSLRYNEQFF. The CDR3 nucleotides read TGTGCCAGCTCACTCAGGTACAATGAGCAGTTCTTC. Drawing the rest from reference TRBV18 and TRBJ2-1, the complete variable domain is NAGVMQNPRHLVRRRGQEARLRCSPMKGHSHVYWYRQLPEEGLKFMVYLQKENIIDESGMPKERFSAEFPKEGPSILRIQQVVRGDSAAYFCASSLRYNEQFFGPGTRLTVL.

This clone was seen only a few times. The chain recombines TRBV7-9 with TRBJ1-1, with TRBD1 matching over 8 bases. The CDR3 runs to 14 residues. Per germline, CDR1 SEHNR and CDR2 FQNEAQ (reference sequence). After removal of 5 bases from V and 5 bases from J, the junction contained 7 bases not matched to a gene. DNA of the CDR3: TGTGCCAGCAGCCCGGACAGGGAGGGGACTGAAGCTTTCTTT. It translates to CASSPDREGTEAFF.

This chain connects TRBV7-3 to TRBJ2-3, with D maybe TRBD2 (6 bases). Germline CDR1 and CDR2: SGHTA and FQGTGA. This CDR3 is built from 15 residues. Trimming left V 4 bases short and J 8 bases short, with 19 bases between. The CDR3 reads CASSSQRAPPGTQYF. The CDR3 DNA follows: TGTGCCAGCAGCTCCCAGCGGGCCCCCCCCGGTACGCAGTATTTT.

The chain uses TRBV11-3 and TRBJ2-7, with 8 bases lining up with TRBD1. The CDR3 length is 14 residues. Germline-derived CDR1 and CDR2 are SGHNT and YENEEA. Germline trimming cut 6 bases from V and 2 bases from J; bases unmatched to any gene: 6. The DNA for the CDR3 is TGTGCCAGCAGGCCAGGGGGCACTGCCTACGAGCAGTACTTC. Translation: CASRPGGTAYEQYF.

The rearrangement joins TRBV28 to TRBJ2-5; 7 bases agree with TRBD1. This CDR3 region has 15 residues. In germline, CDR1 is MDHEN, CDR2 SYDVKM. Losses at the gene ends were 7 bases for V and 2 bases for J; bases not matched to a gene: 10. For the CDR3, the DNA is TGTGCCAGCACCAGGGACAGCGCTAAACAAGAGACCCAGTACTTC. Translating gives CASTRDSAKQETQYF.